This is a list of T cell receptor beta chains from one sample in a study of T-cell memory formation after mild COVID-19. TCRdb redid the calling of the 5' RACE reads with MiXCR, one entry per CDR3 protein. The sample consists of hundreds of thousands of distinct CDR3 sequences, roughly 21% of them appearing once. Input material: PBMCs or a T cell subset sorted from them (not recorded which). All receptors derive from an adult woman who had mild COVID-19 (a few samples of this study predate the infection). Cell type and time point are not known. CDR3s include the opening cysteine and the closing phenylalanine or tryptophan. The D gene is left open where the match is weak. Size tells how often a clone was seen (once, few, many) or the class of an expanded clone, and some rows leave it out.

TRBV3-1	NA	TRBJ2-7	NA	12	TGTGCCAGCAGCCGAGGGGGGAGCGAGCAGTACTTC	CASSRGGSEQYF
TRBV6-6	few	TRBJ2-5	TRBD2	16	TGTGCCAGCAGTTACCCATCCGGGAGGGGAAGGGAGACCCAGTACTTC	CASSYPSGRGRETQYF
TRBV15	NA	TRBJ2-2	NA	12	TGTGCCACCAGCCCCCCAGTCGGGACGCTGTTTTTT	CATSPPVGTLFF
TRBV5-5	few	TRBJ2-7	TRBD1	14	TGTGCCAGCAGCAAGGGGACAGGGACCTACGAGCAGTACTTC	CASSKGTGTYEQYF
TRBV7-2	many	TRBJ2-3	NA	14	TGTGCCAGCAGCTTCTGGACGGGCCTAGATACGCAGTATTTT	CASSFWTGLDTQYF
TRBV3-1	few	TRBJ1-1	NA	15	TGTGCCAGCAGCGGAGAAGACAGGCTAAACACTGAAGCTTTCTTT	CASSGEDRLNTEAFF
TRBV5-4	NA	TRBJ1-4	TRBD1	16	TGTGCCAGCAGCTTGGACCTTCAGGGGGCGAATGAAAAACTGTTTTTT	CASSLDLQGANEKLFF
TRBV6-5	few	TRBJ2-7	NA	15	TGTGCCAGCGGCCCCCGGGGAAGGGGTTCCTACGAGCAGTACTTC	CASGPRGRGSYEQYF
TRBV21-1	few	TRBJ2-3	NA	20	TGTGCCAGCAGCAAAGGCCCCCGCAGGGGTCGGAGGTTAATGTCAGATACGCAGTATTTT	CASSKGPRRGRRLMSDTQYF
TRBV7-3	NA	TRBJ2-3	TRBD1	16	TGTGCCAGCAGCTTCCGGACAGGAACTGGCACAGATACGCAGTATTTT	CASSFRTGTGTDTQYF
TRBV15	NA	TRBJ1-1	NA	15	TGTGCCACCAGCAGAGATACGAAGGTGAACACTGAAGCTTTCTTT	CATSRDTKVNTEAFF
TRBV20-1	many	TRBJ2-2	NA	13	TGCAGTGCGCCATCCAGGCTCACCGGGGAGCTGTTTTTT	CSAPSRLTGELFF
TRBV11-2	few	TRBJ2-1	TRBD1	14	TGTGCCAGCAGCCTCCGACAGGGGCGCAATGAGCAGTTCTTC	CASSLRQGRNEQFF
TRBV28	NA	TRBJ2-3	NA	13	TGTGCCAGCTCCACAGGGCTGACAGATACGCAGTATTTT	CASSTGLTDTQYF
TRBV7-9	NA	TRBJ2-7	TRBD2	18	TGTGCCAGCAGCTCCTCCCCGGGACTAGCGGATTCGTCCTACGAGCAGTACTTC	CASSSSPGLADSSYEQYF
TRBV30	NA	TRBJ2-5	NA	12	TGTGCCTGGAGTTCGGGGACGGAGACCCAGTACTTC	CAWSSGTETQYF
TRBV13	NA	TRBJ1-3	TRBD1	20	TGTGCCAGCAGTCTTATAGGACAGGGGGCTTCCGCGAGCTCTGGAAACACCATATATTTT	CASSLIGQGASASSGNTIYF
TRBV7-3	NA	TRBJ2-2	TRBD2	17	TGTGCCAGCAGCTTACTTCCTACGACGCGGGGGACCGGGGAGCTGTTTTTT	CASSLLPTTRGTGELFF
TRBV28	NA	TRBJ2-7	TRBD1	16	TGTGCCAGCAGTTCACCCGGACAGGGGGCGGGCTACGAGCAGTACTTC	CASSSPGQGAGYEQYF
TRBV5-1	NA	TRBJ1-1	TRBD1	14	TGCGCCAGCAGCTTGAACCCAGGGGGCACTGAAGCTTTCTTT	CASSLNPGGTEAFF
TRBV27	few	TRBJ2-7	NA	15	TGTGCCAGCAGTCCCAACGGACCCGCTTCCCACGAGCAGTACTTC	CASSPNGPASHEQYF
TRBV7-6	few	TRBJ2-2	TRBD1	17	TGTGCCAGCAGCCTTGATGCCGGGACAGGGGGCCCCGGGGAGCTGTTTTTT	CASSLDAGTGGPGELFF
TRBV19	NA	TRBJ1-3	TRBD1	16	TGTGCCAGTAGACGTCGGGACAGTAGCTCTGGAAACACCATATATTTT	CASRRRDSSSGNTIYF
TRBV16	NA	TRBJ2-1	TRBD1	15	TGTGCCAGCAGCCAAGGACAGGGGGCGGTCAATGAGCAGTTCTTC	CASSQGQGAVNEQFF
TRBV7-2	NA	TRBJ2-5	NA	15	TGTGCCAGCAGCTTAGATGGGGGGCGCGGGGAGACCCAGTACTTC	CASSLDGGRGETQYF
TRBV12-3/TRBV12-4	NA	TRBJ2-3	TRBD2	17	TGTGCCAGCAGTTTAGTTTCCGTGACTAGCGTCACAGATACGCAGTATTTT	CASSLVSVTSVTDTQYF
TRBV27	NA	TRBJ1-4	TRBD1	17	TGTGCCAGCCGGGGAAGGACAGGGGCTCTTGGGGGTGAAAAACTGTTTTTT	CASRGRTGALGGEKLFF
TRBV20-1	few	TRBJ1-6	TRBD1	15	TGCAGTGCTAGGCCCCCGGGACAGGCTAATTCACCCCTCCACTTT	CSARPPGQANSPLHF
TRBV6-5	few	TRBJ2-5	NA	13	TGTGCCAGCACCTCAGGGGTACCAGAGACCCAGTACTTC	CASTSGVPETQYF
TRBV6-5	NA	TRBJ1-2	TRBD1	16	TGTGCCAGCAGTTACTCGGGCTTGACAGGGAAGAAGGGCTACACCTTC	CASSYSGLTGKKGYTF
TRBV6-5	few	TRBJ2-3	TRBD2	16	TGTGCCAGCAGTTCCTTAGCGGGTCCTAGCACAGATACGCAGTATTTT	CASSSLAGPSTDTQYF
TRBV27	few	TRBJ2-1	NA	16	TGTGCCAGCAGCCGAGCCACGGTACGCTCCTACAATGAGCAGTTCTTC	CASSRATVRSYNEQFF
TRBV29-1	NA	TRBJ1-1	NA	13	TGCAGCGTTGAAGATCGGGGGCGAGCTGAAGCTTTCTTT	CSVEDRGRAEAFF
TRBV10-3	many	TRBJ1-2	TRBD1	15	TGTGCCATATCCGGGACAGGGGGCTCCTTGGGCGGCTACACCTTC	CAISGTGGSLGGYTF
TRBV6-5	NA	TRBJ2-5	NA	15	TGTGCCAGCAGTTATTCTGGCGCTAGCGCAGAGACCCAGTACTTC	CASSYSGASAETQYF
TRBV11-3	NA	TRBJ2-2	NA	14	TGTGCCAGCAGGCCCACAACGAACACCGGGGAGCTGTTTTTT	CASRPTTNTGELFF
TRBV25-1	few	TRBJ2-7	TRBD1	16	TGTGCCAGCAGTGAAGGGGGACAGGGGGATCGTTACGAGCAGTACTTC	CASSEGGQGDRYEQYF
TRBV5-5	NA	TRBJ1-2	NA	14	TGTGCCAGCAGCTCTCGAGGGCAGGGATATGGCTACACCTTC	CASSSRGQGYGYTF
TRBV5-5	NA	TRBJ2-7	NA	14	TGTGCCAGCAGCTTGGTGGCAGGTTCCTACGAGCAGTACTTC	CASSLVAGSYEQYF
TRBV20-1	many	TRBJ1-6	NA	14	TGCAGTGCTAGACCCCGACAGGTCCTCGTTCCCCTCCACTTT	CSARPRQVLVPLHF
TRBV11-2	NA	TRBJ1-1	TRBD1	13	TGTGCCAGCAGCTCCTACAGGGGCACTGAAGCTTTCTTT	CASSSYRGTEAFF
TRBV7-9	NA	TRBJ1-1	NA	14	TGTGCCAGCAGTCCGCCCTGGGGGGACACTGAAGCTTTCTTT	CASSPPWGDTEAFF
TRBV6-2/TRBV6-3	NA	TRBJ1-6	NA	18	TGTGCCACCCAGGACGGTGAGAGGGGTTCCTCCTATAATTCACCCCTCCACTTT	CATQDGERGSSYNSPLHF
TRBV15	NA	TRBJ2-1	NA	11	TGTGCCACCAGGCAGTACAATGAGCAGTTCTTC	CATRQYNEQFF
TRBV24-1	NA	TRBJ2-5	TRBD2	18	TGTGCCACCAGTGATTCAGGTAGCGGGAGCCTACTCTGGGAGACCCAGTACTTC	CATSDSGSGSLLWETQYF
TRBV5-6	NA	TRBJ1-2	NA	14	TGTGCCAGCAGCTGGTACCGGGAGGCCTATGGCTACACCTTC	CASSWYREAYGYTF
TRBV9	NA	TRBJ2-3	NA	14	TGTGCCAGCAGCGTCAAAGATTACACAGATACGCAGTATTTT	CASSVKDYTDTQYF
TRBV5-4	few	TRBJ2-7	NA	13	TGTGCCAGCAGCCGGGACCCCTCGGACGAGCAGTACTTC	CASSRDPSDEQYF
TRBV12-3/TRBV12-4	few	TRBJ1-2	TRBD1	16	TGTGCCAGCAGCCGGGACAGGGTTCAATCTAACTATGGCTACACCTTC	CASSRDRVQSNYGYTF
TRBV12-3/TRBV12-4	NA	TRBJ1-2	NA	14	TGTGCCAGCAGTTTGAGGGGTACGTCCTATGGCTACACCTTC	CASSLRGTSYGYTF
TRBV12-3/TRBV12-4	NA	TRBJ1-4	NA	15	TGTGCCAGCACCTCTTTGGGGCAGGGGTATGAAAAACTGTTTTTT	CASTSLGQGYEKLFF
TRBV19	NA	TRBJ2-6	NA	15	TGTGCCAGTAATTTCCTAGCGTCTGGGGCCAACGTCCTGACTTTC	CASNFLASGANVLTF
TRBV24-1	few	TRBJ2-7	NA	15	TGTGCCACCAGTGATCCCCGTAGCGCTACCTACGAGCAGTACTTC	CATSDPRSATYEQYF
TRBV4-2	few	TRBJ1-3	NA	16	TGTGCCAGCAGCCAAGATTATCGGACATCCGGAAACACCATATATTTT	CASSQDYRTSGNTIYF
TRBV5-1	few	TRBJ2-1	NA	12	TGCGCCAGCAGCCAAAGCTGGAATGAGCAGTTCTTC	CASSQSWNEQFF